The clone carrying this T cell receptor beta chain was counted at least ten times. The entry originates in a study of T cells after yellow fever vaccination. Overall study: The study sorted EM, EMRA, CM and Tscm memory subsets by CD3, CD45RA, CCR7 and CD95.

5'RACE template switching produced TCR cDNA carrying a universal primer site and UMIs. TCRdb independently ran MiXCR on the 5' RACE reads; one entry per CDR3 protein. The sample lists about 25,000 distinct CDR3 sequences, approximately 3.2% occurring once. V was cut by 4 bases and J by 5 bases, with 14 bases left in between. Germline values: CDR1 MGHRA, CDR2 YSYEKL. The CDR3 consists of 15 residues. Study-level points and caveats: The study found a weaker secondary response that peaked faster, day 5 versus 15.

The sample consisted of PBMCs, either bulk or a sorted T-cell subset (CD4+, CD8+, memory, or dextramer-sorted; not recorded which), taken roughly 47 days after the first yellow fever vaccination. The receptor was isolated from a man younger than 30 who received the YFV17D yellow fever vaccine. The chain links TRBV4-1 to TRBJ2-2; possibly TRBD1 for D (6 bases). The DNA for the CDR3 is TGCGCCAGCAGCCGGATTCGGACAGAAACCGGGGAGCTGTTTTTT. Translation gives CASSRIRTETGELFF.